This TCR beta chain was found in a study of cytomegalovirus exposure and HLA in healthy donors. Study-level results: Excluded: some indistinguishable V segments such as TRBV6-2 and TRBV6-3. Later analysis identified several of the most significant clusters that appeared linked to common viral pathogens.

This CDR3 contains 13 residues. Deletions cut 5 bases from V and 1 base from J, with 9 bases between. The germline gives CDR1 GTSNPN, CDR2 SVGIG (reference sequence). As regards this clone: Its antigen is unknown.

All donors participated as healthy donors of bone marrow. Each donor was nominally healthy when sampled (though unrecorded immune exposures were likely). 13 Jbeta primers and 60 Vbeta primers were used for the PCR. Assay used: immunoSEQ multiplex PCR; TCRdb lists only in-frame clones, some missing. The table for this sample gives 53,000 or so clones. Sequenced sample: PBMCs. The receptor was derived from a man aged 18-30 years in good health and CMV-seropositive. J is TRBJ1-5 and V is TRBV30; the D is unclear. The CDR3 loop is CAWQERSNQPQHF. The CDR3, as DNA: TGTGCCTGGCAGGAAAGGAGCAATCAGCCCCAGCATTTT.